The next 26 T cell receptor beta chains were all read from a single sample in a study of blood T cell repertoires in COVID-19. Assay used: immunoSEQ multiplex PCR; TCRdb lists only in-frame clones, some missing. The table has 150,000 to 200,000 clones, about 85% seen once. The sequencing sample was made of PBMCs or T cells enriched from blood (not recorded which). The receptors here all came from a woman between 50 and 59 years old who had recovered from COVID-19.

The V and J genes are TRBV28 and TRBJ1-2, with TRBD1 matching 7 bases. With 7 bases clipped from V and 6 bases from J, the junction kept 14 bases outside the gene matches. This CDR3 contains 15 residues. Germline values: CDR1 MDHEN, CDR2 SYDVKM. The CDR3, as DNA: TGTGCCAGCACCCTTCTCCCGGGACAGAGAAATGGCTACACCTTC. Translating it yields CASTLLPGQRNGYTF.

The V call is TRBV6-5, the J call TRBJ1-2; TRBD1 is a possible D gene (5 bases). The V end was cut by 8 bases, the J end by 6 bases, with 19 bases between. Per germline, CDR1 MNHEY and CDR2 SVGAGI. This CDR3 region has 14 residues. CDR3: CASGGVGQGHGYTF. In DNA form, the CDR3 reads TGTGCCAGCGGCGGGGTGGGCCAGGGCCATGGCTACACCTTC.

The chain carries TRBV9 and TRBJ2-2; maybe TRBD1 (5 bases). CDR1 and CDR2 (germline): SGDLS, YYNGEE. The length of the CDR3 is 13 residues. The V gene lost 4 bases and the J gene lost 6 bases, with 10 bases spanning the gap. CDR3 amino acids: CASSRQGAGELFF. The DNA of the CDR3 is TGTGCCAGCAGCCGCCAGGGTGCCGGGGAGCTGTTTTTT.

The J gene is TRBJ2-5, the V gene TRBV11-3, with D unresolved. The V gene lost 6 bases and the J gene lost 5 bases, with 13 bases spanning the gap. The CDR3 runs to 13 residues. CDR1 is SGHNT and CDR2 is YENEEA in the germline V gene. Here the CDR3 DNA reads TGTGCCAGCAGAGCTCCAAATGTGGAGACCCAGTACTTC. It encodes CASRAPNVETQYF.

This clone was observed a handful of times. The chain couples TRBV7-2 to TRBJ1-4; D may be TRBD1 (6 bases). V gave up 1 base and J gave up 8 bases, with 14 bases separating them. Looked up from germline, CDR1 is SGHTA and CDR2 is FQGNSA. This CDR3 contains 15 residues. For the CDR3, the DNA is TGTGCCAGCAGCTTAGAGGCAGGGGTGGGAGAAAAACTGTTTTTT. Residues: CASSLEAGVGEKLFF.

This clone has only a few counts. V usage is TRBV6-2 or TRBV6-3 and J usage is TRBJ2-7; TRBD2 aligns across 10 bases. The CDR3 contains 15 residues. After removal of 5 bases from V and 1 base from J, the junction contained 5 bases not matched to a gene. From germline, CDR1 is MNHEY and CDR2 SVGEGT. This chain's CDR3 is CASSARTSGSYEQYF. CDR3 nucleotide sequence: TGTGCCAGCAGTGCCCGGACTAGCGGATCCTACGAGCAGTACTTC.

Here the CDR3 reads CASSYRATNYGYTF. CDR3 sequence (DNA): TGTGCCAGCAGTTATAGAGCCACTAACTATGGCTACACCTTC. The V and J genes are TRBV6-5 and TRBJ1-2; D unresolved. The CDR3 length is 14 residues. With 3 bases removed from V and 0 bases from J, the gap between germline ends came to 8 bases. Germline V gives CDR1 MNHEY, CDR2 SVGAGI.

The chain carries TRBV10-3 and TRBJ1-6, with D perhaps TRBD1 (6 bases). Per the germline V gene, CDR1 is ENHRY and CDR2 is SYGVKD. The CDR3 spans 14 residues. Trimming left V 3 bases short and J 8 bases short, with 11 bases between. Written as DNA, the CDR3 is TGTGCCATCAGTGAACCGGGACAATATTCACCCCTCCACTTT. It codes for CAISEPGQYSPLHF.

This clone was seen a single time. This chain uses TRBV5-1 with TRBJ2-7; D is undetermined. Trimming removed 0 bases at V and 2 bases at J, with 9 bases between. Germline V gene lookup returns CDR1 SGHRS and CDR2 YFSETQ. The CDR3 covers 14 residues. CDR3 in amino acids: CASSLAGGTYEQYF. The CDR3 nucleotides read TGCGCCAGCAGCTTGGCCGGCGGAACCTACGAGCAGTACTTC.

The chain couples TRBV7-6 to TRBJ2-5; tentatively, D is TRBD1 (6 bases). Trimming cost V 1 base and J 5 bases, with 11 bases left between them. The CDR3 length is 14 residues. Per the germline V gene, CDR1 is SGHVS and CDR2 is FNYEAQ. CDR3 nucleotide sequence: TGTGCCAGCAGCTTAGGGACAGTTGAGGAGACCCAGTACTTC. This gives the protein CASSLGTVEETQYF.

CDR3 sequence: CASSYSSQPQHF. The CDR3 DNA sequence: TGTGCCAGCAGTTACAGTAGTCAGCCCCAGCATTTT. V and J are TRBV6-5 and TRBJ1-5; D remains unclear. Trimming removed 2 bases from V and 6 bases from J, with 5 bases in between. CDR1 is MNHEY, CDR2 SVGAGI, per germline. The CDR3 extends over 12 amino acids.

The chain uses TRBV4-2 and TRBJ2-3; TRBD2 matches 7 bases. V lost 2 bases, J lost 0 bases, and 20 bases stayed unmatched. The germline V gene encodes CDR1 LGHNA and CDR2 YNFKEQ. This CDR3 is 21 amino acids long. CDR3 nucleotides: TGTGCCAGCAGCCAAACCCCGAGCGTGGGAGGGAAACCTACTAGCACAGATACGCAGTATTTT. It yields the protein CASSQTPSVGGKPTSTDTQYF.

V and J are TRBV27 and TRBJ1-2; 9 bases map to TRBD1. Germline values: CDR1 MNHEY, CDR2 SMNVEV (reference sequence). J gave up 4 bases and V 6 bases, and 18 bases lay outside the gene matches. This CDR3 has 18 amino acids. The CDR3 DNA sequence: TGTGCCAGCAGCCGAAAAGATTCCACAGGGGGCTGGAGCTATGGCTACACCTTC. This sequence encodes CASSRKDSTGGWSYGYTF.

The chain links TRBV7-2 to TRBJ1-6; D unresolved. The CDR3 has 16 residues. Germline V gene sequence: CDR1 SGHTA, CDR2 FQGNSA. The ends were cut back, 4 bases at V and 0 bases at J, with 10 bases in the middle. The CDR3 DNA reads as TGTGCCAGCAGCTACGCAAGGAGCTCCTATAATTCACCCCTCCACTTT. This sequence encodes CASSYARSSYNSPLHF. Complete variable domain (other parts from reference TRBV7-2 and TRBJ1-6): GAGVSQSPSNKVTEKGKDVELRCDPISGHTALYWYRQSLGQGLEFLIYFQGNSAPDKSGLPSDRFSAERTGGSVSTLTIQRTQQEDSAVYLCASSYARSSYNSPLHFGNGTRLTVT.

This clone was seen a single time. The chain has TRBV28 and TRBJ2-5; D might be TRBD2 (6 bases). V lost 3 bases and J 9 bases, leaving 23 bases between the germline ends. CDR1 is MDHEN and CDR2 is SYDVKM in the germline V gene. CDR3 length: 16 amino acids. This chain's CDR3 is CASSLGGRLNKKAQYF. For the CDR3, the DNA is TGTGCCAGCAGTTTGGGGGGACGGTTAAACAAGAAGGCCCAGTACTTC. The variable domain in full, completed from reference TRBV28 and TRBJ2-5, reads DVKVTQSSRYLVKRTGEKVFLECVQDMDHENMFWYRQDPGLGLRLIYFSYDVKMKEKGDIPEGYSVSREKKERFSLILESASTNQTSMYLCASSLGGRLNKKAQYFGPGTRLLVL.

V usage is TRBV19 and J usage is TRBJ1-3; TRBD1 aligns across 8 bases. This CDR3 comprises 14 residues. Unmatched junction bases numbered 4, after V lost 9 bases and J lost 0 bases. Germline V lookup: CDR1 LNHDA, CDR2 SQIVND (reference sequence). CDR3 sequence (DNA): TGTGCCAGCGCGGGACAGGCCTCTGGAAACACCATATATTTT. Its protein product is CASAGQASGNTIYF.

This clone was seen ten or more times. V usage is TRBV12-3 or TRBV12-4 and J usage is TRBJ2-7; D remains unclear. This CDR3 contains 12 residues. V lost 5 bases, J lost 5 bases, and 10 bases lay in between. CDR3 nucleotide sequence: TGTGCCAGCAGTCCCGAGGTTCACGAGCAGTACTTC. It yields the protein CASSPEVHEQYF.

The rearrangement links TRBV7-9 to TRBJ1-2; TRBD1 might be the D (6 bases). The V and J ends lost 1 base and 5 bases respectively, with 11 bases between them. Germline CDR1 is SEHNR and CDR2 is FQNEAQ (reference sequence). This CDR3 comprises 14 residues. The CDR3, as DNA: TGTGCCAGCAGCTTAGAGGGCAGGGGATATGGCTACACCTTC. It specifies CASSLEGRGYGYTF.

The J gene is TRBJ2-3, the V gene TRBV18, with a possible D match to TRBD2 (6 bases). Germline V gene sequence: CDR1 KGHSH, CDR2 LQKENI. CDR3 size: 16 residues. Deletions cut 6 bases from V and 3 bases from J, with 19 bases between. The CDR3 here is CASSLQRRERTDTQYF. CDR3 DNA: TGTGCCAGCTCCCTCCAGAGGAGGGAGCGGACAGATACGCAGTATTTT.

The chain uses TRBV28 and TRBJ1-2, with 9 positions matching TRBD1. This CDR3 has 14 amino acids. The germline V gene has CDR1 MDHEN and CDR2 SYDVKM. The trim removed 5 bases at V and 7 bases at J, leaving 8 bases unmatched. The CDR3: CASSIMGQGLGYTF. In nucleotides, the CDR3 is TGTGCCAGCAGTATAATGGGACAGGGACTTGGCTACACCTTC.

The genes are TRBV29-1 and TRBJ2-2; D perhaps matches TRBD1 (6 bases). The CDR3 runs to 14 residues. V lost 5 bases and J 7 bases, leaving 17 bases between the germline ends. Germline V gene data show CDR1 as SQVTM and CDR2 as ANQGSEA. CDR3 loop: CSVSPRGQGGELFF. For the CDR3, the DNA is TGCAGCGTTTCCCCCAGGGGCCAGGGCGGGGAGCTGTTTTTT.

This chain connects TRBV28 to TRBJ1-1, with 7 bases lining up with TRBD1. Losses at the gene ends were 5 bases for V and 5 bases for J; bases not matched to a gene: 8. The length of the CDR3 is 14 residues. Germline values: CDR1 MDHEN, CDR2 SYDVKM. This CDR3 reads CASSIGQVTTEAFF. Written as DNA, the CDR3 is TGTGCCAGCAGTATAGGACAGGTCACGACTGAAGCTTTCTTT.

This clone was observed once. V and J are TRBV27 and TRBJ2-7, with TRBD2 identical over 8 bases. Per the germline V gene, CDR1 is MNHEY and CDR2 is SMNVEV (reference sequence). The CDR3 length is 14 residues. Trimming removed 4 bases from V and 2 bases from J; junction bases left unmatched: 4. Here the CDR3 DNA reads TGTGCCAGCAGTTCCGGACTAGCAACCTACGAGCAGTACTTC. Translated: CASSSGLATYEQYF.

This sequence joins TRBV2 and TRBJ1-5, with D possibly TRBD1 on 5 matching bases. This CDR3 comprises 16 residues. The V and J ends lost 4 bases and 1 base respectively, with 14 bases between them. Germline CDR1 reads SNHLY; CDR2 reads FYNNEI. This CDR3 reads CASSVGGIASNQPQHF. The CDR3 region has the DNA TGTGCCAGCAGTGTCGGGGGTATTGCGAGCAATCAGCCCCAGCATTTT.

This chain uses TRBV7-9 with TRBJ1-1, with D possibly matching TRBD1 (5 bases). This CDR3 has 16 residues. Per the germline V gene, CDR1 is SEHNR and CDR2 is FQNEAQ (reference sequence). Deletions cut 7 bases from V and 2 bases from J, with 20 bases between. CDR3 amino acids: CASKSTDSDLNTEAFF. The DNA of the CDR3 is TGTGCCAGCAAATCAACTGACAGCGACCTTAACACTGAAGCTTTCTTT.

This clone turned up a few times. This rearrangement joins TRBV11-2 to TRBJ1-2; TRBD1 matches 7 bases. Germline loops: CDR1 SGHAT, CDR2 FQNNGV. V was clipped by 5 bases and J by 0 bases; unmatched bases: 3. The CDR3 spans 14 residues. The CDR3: CASSMTGSNYGYTF. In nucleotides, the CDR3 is TGTGCCAGCAGCATGACAGGGTCTAACTATGGCTACACCTTC.